Shown below are 20 T cell receptor beta chains from a single sample sequenced in a study of blood T cell repertoires in COVID-19. TCRdb keeps only in-frame clones here, not all; method: immunoSEQ multiplex PCR. The sample contains 410,000 or so clones, about 89% of which appear only once. Sequencing input: peripheral blood. The receptors were gathered from a woman aged 35 to 49 with COVID-19, enrolled during active disease.

The chain joins TRBV28 to TRBJ1-2; D perhaps matches TRBD1 (6 bases). CDR1 is MDHEN and CDR2 is SYDVKM in the germline V gene. V was cut by 6 bases and J by 3 bases, with 14 bases left in between. This CDR3 has 14 amino acids. The CDR3 DNA reads as TGTGCCAGCAGAAAACAGGGACCGGACTATGGCTACACCTTC. It translates to CASRKQGPDYGYTF.

V usage is TRBV3-1 (or the pseudogene TRBV3-2) and J usage is TRBJ1-3; 8 bases map to TRBD1. CDR1 LGHDT and CDR2 YNNKEL come from the germline V gene (reference sequence). Unmatched junction bases numbered 2, after V lost 1 base and J lost 0 bases. The CDR3 covers 16 residues. CDR3 amino acids: CASSQGTGLSGNTIYF. As DNA, the CDR3 is TGTGCCAGCAGCCAAGGGACAGGGCTCTCTGGAAACACCATATATTTT.

This clone occurred once. The gene calls are TRBV19 and TRBJ1-2, with a tentative D call TRBD1 (5 bases). The CDR3 covers 14 residues. V lost 7 bases and J lost 4, with 16 bases in between. Germline lookup yields CDR1 LNHDA and CDR2 SQIVND (reference sequence). The CDR3 region is CASTMEGFSYGYTF. Written as DNA, the CDR3 is TGTGCCAGTACCATGGAGGGGTTTTCCTATGGCTACACCTTC.

The rearrangement uses TRBV5-1 and TRBJ1-1; D might be TRBD1 (5 bases). The CDR3 extends over 13 amino acids. V lost 4 bases and J lost 6, with 13 bases in between. Looked up from germline, CDR1 is SGHRS and CDR2 is YFSETQ. The CDR3 DNA reads as TGCGCCAGCAGCATTACCTCCAGGGCTGAAGCTTTCTTT. Translating it yields CASSITSRAEAFF.

V gene TRBV9 combines with J gene TRBJ2-3; perhaps TRBD1 as D (7 bases). This CDR3 spans 15 amino acids. The V gene's germline CDR1 is SGDLS and CDR2 YYNGEE. V was trimmed by 4 bases and J by 2 bases, leaving 14 bases between them. Written as DNA, the CDR3 is TGTGCCAGCAGCCCGCGGAGGGGGCCCACAGATACGCAGTATTTT. It yields the protein CASSPRRGPTDTQYF. Full variable domain (outside the CDR3, taken from reference TRBV9 and TRBJ2-3): DSGVTQTPKHLITATGQRVTLRCSPRSGDLSVYWYQQSLDQGLQFLIQYYNGEERAKGNILERFSAQQFPDLHSELNLSSLELGDSALYFCASSPRRGPTDTQYFGPGTRLTVL.

This clone was detected only once. The chain carries TRBV4-1 and TRBJ2-2; TRBD1 is a possible D gene (6 bases). The ends were cut back, 6 bases at V and 1 base at J, with 15 bases in the middle. The CDR3 extends over 16 amino acids. CDR1 is MGHRA, CDR2 YSYEKL, per germline. The CDR3 DNA follows: TGCGCCAGCAGGCGACACGAACAGGGGAACACCGGGGAGCTGTTTTTT. This sequence encodes CASRRHEQGNTGELFF.

This chain uses TRBV19 with TRBJ2-2; tentatively, D is TRBD1 (5 bases). CDR1 is LNHDA and CDR2 is SQIVND in the germline V gene (reference sequence). Trimming took 4 bases from V and 0 from J, leaving 15 bases between them. The CDR3 totals 17 residues. The CDR3 protein is CASSNPRHRSNTGELFF. CDR3 sequence (DNA): TGTGCCAGTAGTAACCCACGTCACAGGTCGAACACCGGGGAGCTGTTTTTT.

The chain recombines TRBV5-1 with TRBJ2-3; weak D call: TRBD1 (5 bases). Looked up from germline, CDR1 is SGHRS and CDR2 is YFSETQ. The V gene lost 0 bases and the J gene lost 0 bases, with 8 bases spanning the gap. The CDR3 sequence is 15 residues long. DNA for the CDR3: TGCGCCAGCAGCTTGGCCAGGGCTAGCACAGATACGCAGTATTTT. Translating gives CASSLARASTDTQYF.

This clone was observed once. This rearrangement joins TRBV28 to TRBJ1-2, with no clear D. V was shortened by 6 bases and J by 0 bases, with 8 bases between the two germline ends. Per germline, CDR1 MDHEN and CDR2 SYDVKM. This CDR3 region has 13 residues. The CDR3 spells CASSAPSNYGYTF. CDR3 nucleotide sequence: TGTGCCAGCAGCGCGCCTTCTAACTATGGCTACACCTTC.

This chain connects TRBV19 to TRBJ1-1, with D tentatively TRBD1 (6 bases). V was shortened by 3 bases and J by 1 base, with 12 bases between the two germline ends. The CDR3 loop spans 15 amino acids. Germline lookup yields CDR1 LNHDA and CDR2 SQIVND (reference sequence). The CDR3 DNA sequence: TGTGCCAGTAGTATTCTCCAGGGGAGGAACACTGAAGCTTTCTTT. This encodes CASSILQGRNTEAFF.

This clone occurred once. The chain carries TRBV19 and TRBJ1-1; 11 nucleotides align to TRBD1. Germline V CDR1 and CDR2: LNHDA, SQIVND (reference sequence). CDR3 size: 14 residues. The trim removed 5 bases at V and 4 bases at J, leaving 3 bases unmatched. CDR3 region: CASSWGQGVTEAFF. The CDR3 bases are TGTGCCAGTAGTTGGGGACAGGGGGTCACTGAAGCTTTCTTT. Full variable domain (outside the CDR3, taken from reference TRBV19 and TRBJ1-1): DGGITQSPKYLFRKEGQNVTLSCEQNLNHDAMYWYRQDPGQGLRLIYYSQIVNDFQKGDIAEGYSVSREKKESFPLTVTSAQKNPTAFYLCASSWGQGVTEAFFGQGTRLTVV.

The CDR3 DNA reads as TGTGCCAGCAGTTACGCCGGGACAGGGAATGAAAAACTGTTTTTT. This translates into CASSYAGTGNEKLFF. The chain has TRBV6-5 and TRBJ1-4; 9 bases map to TRBD1. Germline V CDR1 and CDR2: MNHEY, SVGAGI. Trimming took 2 bases from V and 5 from J; bases not matched to a gene: 3. CDR3 length: 15 residues.

The chain joins TRBV28 to TRBJ2-5, with 7 bases fitting TRBD2. Germline V CDR1 and CDR2: MDHEN, SYDVKM. The J segment lost 4 bases and the V segment lost 10 bases, leaving 9 bases of the junction unmatched. The CDR3 covers 13 residues. CDR3 protein: CATHPSSGETQYF. The CDR3 region has the DNA TGTGCCACCCACCCCTCTAGCGGAGAGACCCAGTACTTC.

This clone was picked up a small number of times. This rearrangement joins TRBV3-1 (or the pseudogene TRBV3-2) to TRBJ2-7; D is possibly TRBD1 (6 bases). CDR1 and CDR2 from the germline V gene are LGHDT and YNNKEL (reference sequence). The CDR3 covers 14 residues. The V gene lost 2 bases and the J gene lost 12 bases, with 20 bases spanning the gap. The CDR3 DNA reads as TGTGCCAGCAGCCAAATCTCTGGTGGGGGACATCGGTACTTC. Residues: CASSQISGGGHRYF.

V and J are TRBV15 and TRBJ1-4; tentative D call: TRBD1 (5 bases). The V gene's germline CDR1 is LNHNV and CDR2 YYDKDF (reference sequence). CDR3 length: 16 amino acids. Trimming left V 0 bases short and J 7 bases short, with 15 bases between. This CDR3 is CATSRDYSGGGEKLFF. The CDR3 nucleotides read TGTGCCACCAGCAGAGATTACAGCGGGGGGGGTGAAAAACTGTTTTTT. Filled out from reference TRBV15 and TRBJ1-4, the complete variable domain reads DAMVIQNPRYQVTQFGKPVTLSCSQTLNHNVMYWYQQKSSQAPKLLFHYYDKDFNNEADTPDNFQSRRPNTSFCFLDIRSPGLGDTAMYLCATSRDYSGGGEKLFFGSGTQLSVL.

The chain recombines TRBV5-1 with TRBJ1-2; no definite D call. The V and J ends lost 0 bases and 2 bases respectively, with 5 bases between them. This CDR3 region has 13 residues. CDR1 is SGHRS, CDR2 YFSETQ, per germline. The CDR3 sequence: CASSLDGNYGYTF. DNA of the CDR3: TGCGCCAGCAGCTTGGACGGGAACTATGGCTACACCTTC.

The chain employs TRBV11-2 and TRBJ2-7; 10 nucleotides agree with TRBD1. The ends lost 5 bases at V and 4 bases at J; junction bases unmatched: 2. Germline V gene data show CDR1 as SGHAT and CDR2 as FQNNGV. The CDR3 sequence is 13 residues long. CDR3 sequence (DNA): TGTGCCAGCAGCCGGGGACAGGGGTACGAGCAGTACTTC. Protein: CASSRGQGYEQYF.

The genes are TRBV7-2 and TRBJ1-2; TRBD1 might be the D (5 bases). V was pared by 2 bases and J by 6 bases, with 10 bases between. The V gene's germline CDR1 is SGHTA and CDR2 FQGNSA. This CDR3 contains 13 residues. CDR3: CASSLSREDGYTF. In DNA, the CDR3 is TGTGCCAGCAGCTTAAGCAGGGAAGATGGCTACACCTTC.

This clone was counted once. The chain joins TRBV7-2 to TRBJ1-2; TRBD1 agrees at 7 bases. The J segment lost 8 bases and the V segment lost 2 bases, leaving 8 bases of the junction unmatched. Germline values: CDR1 SGHTA, CDR2 FQGNSA. This CDR3 spans 14 amino acids. The CDR3 DNA is TGTGCCAGCAGCTTAAATACAGGGGAAGAGGGCTACACCTTC. As protein: CASSLNTGEEGYTF.

The chain links TRBV29-1 to TRBJ2-7, with TRBD1 identical over 9 bases. There are 12 residues in the CDR3. Germline CDR1 is SQVTM and CDR2 is ANQGSEA. Germline trimming cut 7 bases from V and 13 bases from J; bases unmatched to any gene: 14. CDR3 in amino acids: CSALTGTGPKYF. CDR3 coding DNA: TGCAGCGCCTTGACAGGGACAGGGCCTAAATACTTC.